In this sample, the clone carrying this T cell receptor (beta chain) turned up once. The data belong to a study of T cell changes during pregnancy in multiple sclerosis. Clones were sequenced by immunoSEQ multiplex PCR, and TCRdb holds only the in-frame ones, with some missing. The sample carries about 110,000 clones, roughly 92% recorded once. The ends were cut back, 8 bases at V and 4 bases at J, with 11 bases in the middle. The germline gives CDR1 LNHDA, CDR2 SQIVND (reference sequence). The CDR3 has 12 residues. The TCR sequence derives from a female donor in good health, enrolled as a control in a pregnancy study. V and J are TRBV19 and TRBJ2-5; no clear D gene. This specimen was peripheral blood, taken in the third trimester of pregnancy. DNA for the CDR3: TGTGCCAGTGGCATCGGAGCAGAGACCCAGTACTTC. Amino acid sequence: CASGIGAETQYF. The whole variable domain, remainder taken from reference TRBV19 and TRBJ2-5, is DGGITQSPKYLFRKEGQNVTLSCEQNLNHDAMYWYRQDPGQGLRLIYYSQIVNDFQKGDIAEGYSVSREKKESFPLTVTSAQKNPTAFYLCASGIGAETQYFGPGTRLLVL.